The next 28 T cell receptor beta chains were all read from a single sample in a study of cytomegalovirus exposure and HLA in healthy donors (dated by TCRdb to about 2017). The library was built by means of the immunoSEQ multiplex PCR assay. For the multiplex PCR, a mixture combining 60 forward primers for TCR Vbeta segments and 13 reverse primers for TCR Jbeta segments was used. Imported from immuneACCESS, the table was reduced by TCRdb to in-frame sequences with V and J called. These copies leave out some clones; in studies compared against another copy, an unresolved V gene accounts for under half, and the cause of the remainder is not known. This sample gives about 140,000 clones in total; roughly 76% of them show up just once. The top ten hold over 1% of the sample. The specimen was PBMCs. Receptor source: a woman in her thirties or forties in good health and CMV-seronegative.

The CDR3 loop is CASSPRTGGIQYF. The CDR3 DNA is TGTGCCAGCAGCCCCCGGACAGGGGGCATTCAGTACTTC. The chain is built from TRBV9 and TRBJ2-4, with 10 bases fitting TRBD1. This CDR3 is 13 amino acids long. The V segment lost 4 bases and the J segment 9 bases; nucleotides outside the gene matches: 4. CDR1 and CDR2 (germline): SGDLS, YYNGEE.

The CDR3 DNA reads TGTGCCAGCAGTAAGAGTCCGTTAGCTAACTATGGCTACACCTTC. Translating it yields CASSKSPLANYGYTF. This chain links TRBV6-5 with TRBJ1-2; no definite D call. V lost 5 bases to trimming and J lost 0 bases, with 13 bases between them. CDR3 length equals 15 residues. Germline lookup yields CDR1 MNHEY and CDR2 SVGAGI.

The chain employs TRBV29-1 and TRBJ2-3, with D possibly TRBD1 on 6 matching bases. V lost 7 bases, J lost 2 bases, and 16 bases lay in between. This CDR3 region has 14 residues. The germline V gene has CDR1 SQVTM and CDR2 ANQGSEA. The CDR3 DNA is TGCAGCGCCGGCCCGACAGGCGCCACAGATACGCAGTATTTT. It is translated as CSAGPTGATDTQYF.

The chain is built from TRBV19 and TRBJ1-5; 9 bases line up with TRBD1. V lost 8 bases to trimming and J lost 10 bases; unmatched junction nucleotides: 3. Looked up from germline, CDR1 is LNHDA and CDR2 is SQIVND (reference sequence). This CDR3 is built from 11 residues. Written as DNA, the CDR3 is TGTGCCAGTGGACAGGGGCCTCCCCAGCATTTT. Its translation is CASGQGPPQHF. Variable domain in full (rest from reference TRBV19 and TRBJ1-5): DGGITQSPKYLFRKEGQNVTLSCEQNLNHDAMYWYRQDPGQGLRLIYYSQIVNDFQKGDIAEGYSVSREKKESFPLTVTSAQKNPTAFYLCASGQGPPQHFGDGTRLSIL.

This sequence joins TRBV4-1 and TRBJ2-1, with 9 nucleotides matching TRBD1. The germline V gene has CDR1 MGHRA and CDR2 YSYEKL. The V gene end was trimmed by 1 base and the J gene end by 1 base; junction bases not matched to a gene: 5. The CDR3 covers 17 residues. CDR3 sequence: CASSQGQGVGSYNEQFF. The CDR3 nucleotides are TGCGCCAGCAGCCAAGGACAGGGGGTAGGGTCCTACAATGAGCAGTTCTTC.

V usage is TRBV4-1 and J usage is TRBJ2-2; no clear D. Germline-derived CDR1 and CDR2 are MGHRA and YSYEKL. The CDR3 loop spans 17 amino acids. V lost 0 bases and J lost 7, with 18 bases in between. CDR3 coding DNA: TGCGCCAGCAGCCAAGAACGCCTAGTGAGTGGTTACGGGGAGCTGTTTTTT. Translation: CASSQERLVSGYGELFF.

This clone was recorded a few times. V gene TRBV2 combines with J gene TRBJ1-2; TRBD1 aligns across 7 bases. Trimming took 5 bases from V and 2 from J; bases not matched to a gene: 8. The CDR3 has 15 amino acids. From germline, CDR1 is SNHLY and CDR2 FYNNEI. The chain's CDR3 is CASSPLGTENYGYTF. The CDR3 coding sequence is TGTGCCAGCAGTCCACTCGGGACAGAGAACTATGGCTACACCTTC.

CDR3: CASSPGGGADQPQHF. CDR3 nucleotides: TGTGCCAGCAGTCCCGGAGGGGGGGCGGATCAGCCCCAGCATTTT. The chain is built from TRBV28 and TRBJ1-5; D might be TRBD1 (6 bases). The CDR3 runs 15 residues. Looked up from germline, CDR1 is MDHEN and CDR2 is SYDVKM. The V and J ends lost 5 bases and 5 bases respectively, with 16 bases between them.

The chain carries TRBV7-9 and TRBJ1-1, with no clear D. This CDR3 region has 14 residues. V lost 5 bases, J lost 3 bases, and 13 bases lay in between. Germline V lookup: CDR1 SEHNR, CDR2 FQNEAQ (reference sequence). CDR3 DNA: TGTGCCAGCAGCGACCCCCAAGCGGACACTGAAGCTTTCTTT. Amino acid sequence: CASSDPQADTEAFF.

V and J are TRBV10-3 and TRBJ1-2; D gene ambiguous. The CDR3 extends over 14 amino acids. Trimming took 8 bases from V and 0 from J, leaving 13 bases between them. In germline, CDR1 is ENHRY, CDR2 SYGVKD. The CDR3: CAIPQDASNYGYTF. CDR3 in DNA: TGTGCCATCCCCCAGGATGCTTCTAACTATGGCTACACCTTC.

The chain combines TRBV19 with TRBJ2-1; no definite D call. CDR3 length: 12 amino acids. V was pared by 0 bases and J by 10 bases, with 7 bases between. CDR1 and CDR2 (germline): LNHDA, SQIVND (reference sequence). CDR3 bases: TGTGCCAGTAGTATAGATCGTGTAGAGCAGTTCTTC. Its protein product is CASSIDRVEQFF. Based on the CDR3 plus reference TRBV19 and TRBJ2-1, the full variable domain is DGGITQSPKYLFRKEGQNVTLSCEQNLNHDAMYWYRQDPGQGLRLIYYSQIVNDFQKGDIAEGYSVSREKKESFPLTVTSAQKNPTAFYLCASSIDRVEQFFGPGTRLTVL.

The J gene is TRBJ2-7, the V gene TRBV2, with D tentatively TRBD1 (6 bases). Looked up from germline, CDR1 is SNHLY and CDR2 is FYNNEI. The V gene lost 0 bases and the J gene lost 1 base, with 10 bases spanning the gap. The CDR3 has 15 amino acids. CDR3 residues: CASSEAQDRSYEQYV. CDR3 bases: TGTGCCAGCAGTGAAGCACAGGACAGATCCTACGAGCAGTACGTC.

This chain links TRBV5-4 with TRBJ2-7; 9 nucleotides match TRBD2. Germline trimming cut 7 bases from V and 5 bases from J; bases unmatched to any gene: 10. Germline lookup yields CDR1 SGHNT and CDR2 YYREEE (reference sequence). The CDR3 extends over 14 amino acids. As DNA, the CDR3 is TGTGCCAGCGCCCTAGCGGGGAGTGGGAACGAGCAGTACTTC. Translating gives CASALAGSGNEQYF.

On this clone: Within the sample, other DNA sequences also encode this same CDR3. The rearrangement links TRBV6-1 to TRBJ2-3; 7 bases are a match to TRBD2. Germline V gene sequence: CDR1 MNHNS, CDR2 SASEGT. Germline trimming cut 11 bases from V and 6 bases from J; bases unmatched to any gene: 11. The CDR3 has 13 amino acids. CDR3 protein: CAGLTWGGDTQYF. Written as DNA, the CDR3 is TGTGCCGGTCTCACCTGGGGGGGGGATACGCAGTATTTT.

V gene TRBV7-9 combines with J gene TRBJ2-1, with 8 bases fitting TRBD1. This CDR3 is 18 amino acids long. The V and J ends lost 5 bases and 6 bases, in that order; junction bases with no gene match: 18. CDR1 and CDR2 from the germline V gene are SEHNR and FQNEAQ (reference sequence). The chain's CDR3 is CASSHPPRTGKLVNEQFF. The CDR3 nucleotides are TGTGCCAGCAGCCACCCGCCAAGGACAGGGAAGCTTGTCAATGAGCAGTTCTTC.

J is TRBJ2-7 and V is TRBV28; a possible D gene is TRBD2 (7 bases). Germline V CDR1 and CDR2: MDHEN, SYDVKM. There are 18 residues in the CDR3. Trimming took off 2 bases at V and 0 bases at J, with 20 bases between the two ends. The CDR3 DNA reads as TGTGCCAGCAGTTTAGGCGGGGGCAGGGGCACTAGCTCCTACGAGCAGTACGTC. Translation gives CASSLGGGRGTSSYEQYV.

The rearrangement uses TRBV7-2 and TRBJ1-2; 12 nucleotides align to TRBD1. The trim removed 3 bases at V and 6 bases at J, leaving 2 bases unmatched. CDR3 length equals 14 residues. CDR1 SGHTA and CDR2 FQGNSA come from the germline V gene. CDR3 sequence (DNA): TGTGCCAGCAGCTTCGGGACAGGGGGCGATGGCTACACCTTC. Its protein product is CASSFGTGGDGYTF.

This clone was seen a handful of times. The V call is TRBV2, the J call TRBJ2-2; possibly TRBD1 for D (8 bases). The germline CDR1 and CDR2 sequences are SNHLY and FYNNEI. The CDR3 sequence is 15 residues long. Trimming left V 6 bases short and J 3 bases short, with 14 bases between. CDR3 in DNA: TGTGCCAGCAGGACAGGGGAGGGGGACACCGGGGAGCTGTTTTTT. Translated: CASRTGEGDTGELFF.

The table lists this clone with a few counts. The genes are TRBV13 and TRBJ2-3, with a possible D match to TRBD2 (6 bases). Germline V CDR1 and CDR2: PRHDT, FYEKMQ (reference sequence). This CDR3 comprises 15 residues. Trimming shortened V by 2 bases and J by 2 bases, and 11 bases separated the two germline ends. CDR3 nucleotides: TGTGCCAGCAGCTTATCTGCGGGGTCCACAGATACGCAGTATTTT. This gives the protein CASSLSAGSTDTQYF.

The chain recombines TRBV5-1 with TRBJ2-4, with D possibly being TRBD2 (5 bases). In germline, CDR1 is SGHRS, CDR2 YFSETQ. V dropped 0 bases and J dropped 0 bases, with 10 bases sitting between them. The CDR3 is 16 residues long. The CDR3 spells CASSLAAGIAKNIQYF. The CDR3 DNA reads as TGCGCCAGCAGCTTGGCGGCGGGTATAGCCAAAAACATTCAGTACTTC.

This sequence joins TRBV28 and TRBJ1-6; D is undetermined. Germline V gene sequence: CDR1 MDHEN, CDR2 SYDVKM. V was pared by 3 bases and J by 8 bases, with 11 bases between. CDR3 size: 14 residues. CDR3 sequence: CASSLPGVDSPLHF. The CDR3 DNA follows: TGTGCCAGCAGTTTGCCCGGGGTTGATTCACCCCTCCACTTT.

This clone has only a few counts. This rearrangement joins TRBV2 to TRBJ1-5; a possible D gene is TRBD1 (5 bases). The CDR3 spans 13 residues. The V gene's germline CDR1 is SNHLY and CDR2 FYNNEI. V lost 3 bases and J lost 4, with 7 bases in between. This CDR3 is CASSDRVNQPQHF. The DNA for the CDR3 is TGTGCCAGCAGTGACAGGGTTAATCAGCCCCAGCATTTT. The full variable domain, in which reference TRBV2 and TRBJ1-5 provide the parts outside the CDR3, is EPEVTQTPSHQVTQMGQEVILRCVPISNHLYFYWYRQILGQKVEFLVSFYNNEISEKSEIFDDQFSVERPDGSNFTLKIRSTKLEDSAMYFCASSDRVNQPQHFGDGTRLSIL.

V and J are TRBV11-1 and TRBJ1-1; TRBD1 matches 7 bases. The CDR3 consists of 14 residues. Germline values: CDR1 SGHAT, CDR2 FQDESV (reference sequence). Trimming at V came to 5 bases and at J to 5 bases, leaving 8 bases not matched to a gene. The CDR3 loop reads CASSPRDRRTEAFF. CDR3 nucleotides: TGTGCCAGCAGCCCCCGGGACAGAAGGACTGAAGCTTTCTTT.

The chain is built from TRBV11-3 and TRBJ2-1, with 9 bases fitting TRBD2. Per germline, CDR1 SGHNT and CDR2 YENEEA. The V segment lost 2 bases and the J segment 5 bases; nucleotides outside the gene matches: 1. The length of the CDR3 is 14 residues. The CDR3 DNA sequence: TGTGCCAGCAGCTTATTAGCGGGGGACAATGAGCAGTTCTTC. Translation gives CASSLLAGDNEQFF. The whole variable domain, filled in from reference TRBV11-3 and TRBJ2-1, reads EAGVVQSPRYKIIEKKQPVAFWCNPISGHNTLYWYLQNLGQGPELLIRYENEEAVDDSQLPKDRFSAERLKGVDSTLKIQPAELGDSAVYLCASSLLAGDNEQFFGPGTRLTVL.

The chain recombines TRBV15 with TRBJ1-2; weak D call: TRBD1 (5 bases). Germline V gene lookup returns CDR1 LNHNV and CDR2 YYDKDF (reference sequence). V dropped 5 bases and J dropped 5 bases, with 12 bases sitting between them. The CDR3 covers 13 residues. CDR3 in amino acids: CATSVVRGYGYTF. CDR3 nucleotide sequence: TGTGCCACCAGCGTAGTTCGGGGGTATGGCTACACCTTC.

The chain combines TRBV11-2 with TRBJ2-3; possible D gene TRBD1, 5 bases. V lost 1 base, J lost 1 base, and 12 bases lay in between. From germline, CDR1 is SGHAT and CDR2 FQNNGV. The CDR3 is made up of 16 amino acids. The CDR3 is CASSLVLTARTDTQYF. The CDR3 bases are TGTGCCAGCAGCTTAGTCCTGACAGCCCGCACAGATACGCAGTATTTT.

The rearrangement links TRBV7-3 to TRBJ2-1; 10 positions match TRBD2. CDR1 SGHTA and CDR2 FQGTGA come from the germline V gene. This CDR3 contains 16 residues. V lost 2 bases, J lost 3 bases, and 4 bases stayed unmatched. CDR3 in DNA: TGTGCCAGCAGCTTAGGACTAGCGGATCACTACAATGAGCAGTTCTTC. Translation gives CASSLGLADHYNEQFF.

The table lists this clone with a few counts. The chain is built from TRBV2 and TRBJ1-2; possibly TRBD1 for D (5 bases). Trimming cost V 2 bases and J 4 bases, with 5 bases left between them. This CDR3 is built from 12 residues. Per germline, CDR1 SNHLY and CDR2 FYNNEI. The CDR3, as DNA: TGTGCCAGCAGTGAAAGGGGCTATGGCTACACCTTC. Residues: CASSERGYGYTF.